Listed below are T cell receptor beta chains from one sample, sequenced in a study of blood T cell repertoires in COVID-19. Here immunoSEQ multiplex PCR was the method, and the copy in TCRdb shows in-frame clones only, minus some. The sample gives around 150,000 clones, around 80% of which show up once; more than 4% is in the top ten. Source material: peripheral blood. The receptors shown here come from a woman aged 50 to 65 with acute or convalescent COVID-19. Both conserved end residues are part of each CDR3. The D gene is left open where the match is weak. Only part of the rows carry a size: once, few, many, or a class if the clone is expanded.

>.|TRBJ2-3|TRBV11-2|.
CASSPLTSSDTQYF
TGTGCCAGCAGCCCGCTGACTAGTAGCGATACGCAGTATTTT
>.|TRBJ1-1|TRBV19|.
CASSIFGGGTEAFF
TGTGCCAGTAGTATATTTGGGGGGGGAACTGAAGCTTTCTTT
>.|TRBJ2-5|TRBV3-1/TRBV3-2|TRBD2
CASSPFSGGAQETQYF
TGTGCCAGCAGCCCTTTTAGCGGGGGGGCCCAAGAGACCCAGTACTTC
>few|TRBJ1-4|TRBV12-3/TRBV12-4|.
CASRWGQGEKLFF
TGTGCCAGCAGGTGGGGGCAGGGTGAAAAACTGTTTTTT
>.|TRBJ1-6|TRBV5-6|.
CASSEYKSPLHF
TGTGCCAGCAGCGAATACAAATCACCCCTCCACTTT
>.|TRBJ2-7|TRBV6-2/TRBV6-3|.
CASSYVQASYEQYF
TGTGCCAGCAGTTATGTACAGGCCTCCTACGAGCAGTACTTC
>.|TRBJ2-1|TRBV15|TRBD1
CATLGTGDYNEQFF
TGTGCCACCTTAGGGACAGGGGACTACAATGAGCAGTTCTTC
>few|TRBJ2-3|TRBV24-1|TRBD2
CATSEVAGGTQYF
TGTGCCACCAGTGAGGTAGCGGGGGGAACGCAGTATTTT
>.|TRBJ1-6|TRBV30|.
CAWSGLTQNSPLHF
TGTGCCTGGAGTGGCCTGACACAGAATTCACCCCTCCACTTT
>.|TRBJ1-6|TRBV10-2|.
CASSVDRRLGSPLHF
TGCGCCAGCAGTGTGGACAGACGATTGGGTTCACCCCTCCACTTT
>.|TRBJ2-5|TRBV11-2|.
CASSSKRRGKETQYF
TGTGCCAGCAGTTCTAAACGAAGGGGAAAAGAGACCCAGTACTTC
>.|TRBJ1-5|TRBV3-1/TRBV3-2|.
CASSPTNGGQPQHF
TGTGCCAGCAGCCCAACGAACGGGGGTCAGCCCCAGCATTTT
>.|TRBJ1-4|TRBV6-5|.
CASSPQALPTEKLFF
TGTGCCAGCAGCCCCCAGGCCCTCCCCACTGAAAAACTGTTTTTT
>.|TRBJ1-2|TRBV7-3|.
CASSAQGGYGYTF
TGTGCCAGCAGCGCCCAGGGAGGCTATGGCTACACCTTC
>.|TRBJ2-5|TRBV30|.
CAWSRVVETQYF
TGTGCCTGGAGTCGGGTTGTAGAGACCCAGTACTTC
>.|TRBJ2-3|TRBV19|TRBD2
CASSPGTSGRWDPTTDTQYF
TGTGCCAGTAGTCCAGGGACTAGCGGAAGGTGGGACCCTACCACAGATACGCAGTATTTT
>many|TRBJ2-5|TRBV5-1|.
CASSLGEVRETQYF
TGCGCCAGCAGCTTGGGTGAGGTGCGGGAGACCCAGTACTTC
>.|TRBJ2-3|TRBV19|.
CASSILGAGTDTQYF
TGTGCCAGTAGTATATTGGGGGCTGGCACAGATACGCAGTATTTT
>.|TRBJ1-6|TRBV9|.
CASSVGGVLSYNSPLHF
TGTGCCAGCAGCGTAGGCGGGGTGCTTTCCTATAATTCACCCCTCCACTTT
>.|TRBJ2-1|TRBV29-1|TRBD1
CSVAGQGFNEQFF
TGCAGCGTTGCTGGACAGGGGTTCAATGAGCAGTTCTTC
>.|TRBJ1-6|TRBV7-9|.
CASSRGEGVNNSPLHF
TGTGCCAGCAGCCGGGGGGAGGGGGTTAATAATTCACCCCTCCACTTT
>.|TRBJ2-7|TRBV7-9|TRBD1
CASRGTVTYEQYF
TGTGCCAGCAGGGGGACAGTCACCTACGAGCAGTACTTC
>once|TRBJ1-3|TRBV19|.
CASGGSGNTIYF
TGTGCCAGTGGCGGGTCTGGAAACACCATATATTTT
>.|TRBJ1-2|TRBV7-9|.
CASSTSQGFHGYTF
TGTGCCAGCAGCACCTCCCAGGGGTTTCATGGCTACACCTTC
>.|TRBJ1-1|TRBV12-3/TRBV12-4|.
CASSLGLNTEAFF
TGTGCCAGCAGTCTGGGCTTGAACACTGAAGCTTTCTTT
>.|TRBJ2-5|TRBV6-4|TRBD2
CASKSRTSGGKLGTQYF
TGTGCCAGCAAATCAAGGACTAGCGGGGGGAAATTAGGGACCCAGTACTTC
>.|TRBJ2-4|TRBV6-6|TRBD1
CASSYEGQGQNIQYF
TGTGCCAGCAGTTACGAGGGACAGGGGCAAAACATTCAGTACTTC
>.|TRBJ2-7|TRBV19|.
CASSPDVLAGYEQYF
TGTGCCAGTAGTCCCGACGTGTTGGCGGGCTACGAGCAGTACTTC
>.|TRBJ2-4|TRBV6-4|.
CASSDSTGLQYF
TGTGCCAGCAGTGACTCGACAGGATTACAGTACTTC
>.|TRBJ1-5|TRBV27|TRBD1
CASSLKPLDTGGPQHF
TGTGCCAGCAGTTTAAAACCCCTGGATACAGGGGGCCCTCAGCATTTT
>.|TRBJ1-2|TRBV10-1|.
CASRGDGYTF
TGCGCCAGCAGAGGGGATGGCTACACCTTC
>.|TRBJ2-1|TRBV6-6|.
CASTGQHVYNEQFF
TGTGCCAGCACCGGACAGCACGTCTACAATGAGCAGTTCTTC
>.|TRBJ1-2|TRBV7-6|.
CASSPGKFGYTF
TGTGCCAGCAGCCCGGGTAAATTCGGCTACACCTTC
>.|TRBJ1-1|TRBV4-2|.
CASSQDFEGGNTEAFF
TGTGCCAGCAGCCAAGATTTCGAAGGAGGGAACACTGAAGCTTTCTTT
>.|TRBJ2-2|TRBV16|.
CASSQSQSRLYTGELFF
TGTGCCAGCAGCCAATCCCAGTCCCGCCTGTACACCGGGGAGCTGTTTTTT
>.|TRBJ2-5|TRBV7-2|TRBD2
CASSFTSGGAGVQETQYF
TGTGCCAGCAGCTTTACTAGCGGGGGGGCCGGGGTCCAAGAGACCCAGTACTTC
>.|TRBJ2-7|TRBV4-3|.
CASSQVKGLEQYF
TGCGCCAGCAGCCAAGTTAAGGGGCTCGAGCAGTACTTC
>few|TRBJ1-1|TRBV5-6|TRBD1
CASSSDRETPEAFF
TGTGCCAGCAGCTCAGACAGGGAGACTCCTGAAGCTTTCTTT
>.|TRBJ1-1|TRBV4-2|TRBD1
CASSQDGTGRNTEAFF
TGTGCCAGCAGCCAAGATGGGACAGGGCGGAACACTGAAGCTTTCTTT
>.|TRBJ1-6|TRBV7-2|TRBD1
CASSLLDRDSPLHF
TGTGCCAGCAGCTTACTGGACAGGGATTCACCCCTCCACTTT